A selection of T cell receptor beta chains follows, all from one sample in a study of blood T cell repertoires in COVID-19. This table comes from immunoSEQ multiplex PCR, and its TCRdb copy is limited to in-frame clones, with some not included. The table records under 300,000 clones, roughly 87% of them present only once. The sample was PBMCs or T cells enriched from blood (not recorded which). Every receptor here comes from a woman in her twenties or thirties with acute COVID-19. CDR3s include the opening cysteine and the closing phenylalanine or tryptophan. A D gene is named only where the DNA matches it firmly. For some rows the clone size is stated as once, few or many, or as a class when expanded; others skip it.

J gene	V gene	clone size	D gene	CDR3 protein	CDR3 DNA
TRBJ1-6	TRBV3-1/TRBV3-2	-	-	CASSQRRGGDSPLHF	TGTGCCAGCAGCCAACGCCGGGGGGGAGATTCACCCCTCCACTTT
TRBJ1-1	TRBV15	-	-	CATSRDRLPEAFF	TGTGCCACCAGCAGAGACAGGCTCCCTGAAGCTTTCTTT
TRBJ1-2	TRBV19	once	-	CASSISGGGLYGYTF	TGTGCCAGTAGTATTTCAGGTGGGGGACTCTATGGCTACACCTTC
TRBJ2-2	TRBV5-1	-	-	CASSLSGTNTGELFF	TGCGCCAGCAGCTTGTCTGGGACAAACACCGGGGAGCTGTTTTTT
TRBJ2-2	TRBV7-6	-	TRBD2	CASSLAGASGRTGELFF	TGTGCCAGCAGCTTAGCAGGGGCCAGCGGGAGGACCGGGGAGCTGTTTTTT
TRBJ2-1	TRBV2	once	-	CASSLVRRSYNEQFF	TGTGCCAGCAGTCTCGTCCGTCGGTCCTACAATGAGCAGTTCTTC
TRBJ2-7	TRBV19	few	TRBD1	CASSASGGAIYEQYF	TGTGCCAGTAGTGCCTCAGGGGGCGCCATCTACGAGCAGTACTTC
TRBJ2-1	TRBV6-2/TRBV6-3	-	-	CASSPGYNEQFF	TGTGCCAGCAGTCCGGGGTACAATGAGCAGTTCTTC
TRBJ2-3	TRBV4-1	-	-	CASSHSSNFAQYF	TGCGCCAGCAGCCACTCTAGCAATTTCGCGCAGTATTTT
TRBJ1-5	TRBV19	-	-	CASSIADGAGQPQHF	TGTGCCAGTAGTATAGCGGACGGGGCGGGACAGCCCCAGCATTTT
TRBJ1-1	TRBV19	-	-	CASTSSWGGGNTEAFF	TGTGCCAGTACCTCCTCGTGGGGGGGAGGTAACACTGAAGCTTTCTTT
TRBJ1-5	TRBV4-1	-	-	CASSQEVQGSHQPQHF	TGCGCCAGCAGCCAAGAGGTCCAGGGCAGTCATCAGCCCCAGCATTTT
TRBJ2-7	TRBV5-5	-	TRBD2	CASSLTSGGGLGYEQYF	TGTGCCAGCAGCCTGACTAGCGGAGGGGGTTTAGGCTACGAGCAGTACTTC
TRBJ2-7	TRBV7-9	-	TRBD2	CASSGFGSGRKDYEQYF	TGTGCCAGCAGCGGATTCGGAAGCGGGAGGAAGGACTACGAGCAGTACTTC
TRBJ1-2	TRBV29-1	few	-	CSVAGATNNYGYTF	TGCAGCGTTGCAGGAGCGACTAACAACTATGGCTACACCTTC
TRBJ2-3	TRBV19	once	-	CASSILPFGDTQYF	TGTGCCAGTAGTATCCTACCCTTCGGAGATACGCAGTATTTT